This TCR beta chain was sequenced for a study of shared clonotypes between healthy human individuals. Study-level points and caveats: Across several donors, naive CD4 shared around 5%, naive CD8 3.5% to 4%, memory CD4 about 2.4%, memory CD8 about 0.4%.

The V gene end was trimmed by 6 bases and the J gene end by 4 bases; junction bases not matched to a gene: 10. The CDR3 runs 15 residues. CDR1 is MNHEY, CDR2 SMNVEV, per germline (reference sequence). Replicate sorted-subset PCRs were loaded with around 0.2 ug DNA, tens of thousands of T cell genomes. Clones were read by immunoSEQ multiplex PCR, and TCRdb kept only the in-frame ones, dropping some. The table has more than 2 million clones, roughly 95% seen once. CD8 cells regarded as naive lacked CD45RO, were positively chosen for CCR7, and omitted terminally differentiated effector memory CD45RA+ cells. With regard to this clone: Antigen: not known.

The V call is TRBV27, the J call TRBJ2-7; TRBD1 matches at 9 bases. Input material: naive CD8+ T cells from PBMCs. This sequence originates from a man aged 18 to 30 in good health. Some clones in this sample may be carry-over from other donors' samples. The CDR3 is CASSYLDRGVYEQYF. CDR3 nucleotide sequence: TGTGCCAGCAGCTACCTGGACAGGGGTGTGTACGAGCAGTACTTC.